This is a list of T cell receptor beta chains from one sample in a study of T cell changes during pregnancy in multiple sclerosis. TCRdb's copy holds only in-frame clones and misses some; the assay was immunoSEQ multiplex PCR. The table has tens of thousands of clones, over 80% seen once. The sample here was peripheral blood, taken in the third trimester of pregnancy. These receptors all come from a female donor in good health, enrolled as a control in a pregnancy study. CDR3s include the opening cysteine and the closing phenylalanine or tryptophan. D genes are given only for firm matches. Clone size is stated in some rows and not others, as once, few, many or a class when expanded.

j_call,clone_size,d_call,v_call,cdr3_aa,cdr3_nt
TRBJ1-6,.,TRBD1,TRBV4-1,CASSAPRDRGLNSPLHF,TGCGCCAGCAGCGCACCCCGGGACAGGGGGTTAAATTCACCCCTCCACTTT
TRBJ2-2,.,TRBD2,TRBV27,CASSLGAAAGGRTGELFF,TGTGCCAGCAGTTTAGGGGCTGCGGCGGGAGGCCGGACCGGGGAGCTGTTTTTT
TRBJ1-1,.,TRBD1,TRBV19,CATQGGRQGKAFF,TGTGCCACCCAGGGTGGGAGACAGGGAAAAGCTTTCTTT
TRBJ1-2,.,.,TRBV5-6,CASSFFSSNYGYTF,TGTGCCAGCAGCTTCTTTTCCTCTAACTATGGCTACACCTTC
TRBJ1-6,once,.,TRBV21-1,CASSKAVGRANSPLHF,TGTGCCAGCAGCAAAGCGGTCGGGAGGGCGAATTCACCCCTCCACTTT
TRBJ1-6,.,.,TRBV4-1,CASSPRQLSTVPPSPLHF,TGCGCCAGCAGCCCCCGACAGCTTTCGACGGTGCCCCCTTCGCCCCTCCACTTT
TRBJ1-1,.,TRBD1,TRBV6-4,CASSVNTGGTEAFF,TGTGCCAGCAGTGTCAATACAGGGGGCACTGAAGCTTTCTTT
TRBJ2-7,.,TRBD2,TRBV25-1,CASSEPSGGLSYEQYF,TGTGCCAGCAGTGAACCTAGCGGGGGGCTCTCCTACGAGCAGTACTTC
TRBJ2-7,.,TRBD2,TRBV7-8,CASSSRAGGIGYEQYF,TGTGCCAGCAGCTCCCGTGCGGGGGGCATTGGTTACGAGCAGTACTTC
TRBJ2-7,few,.,TRBV18,CASSPRSGWGEQYF,TGTGCCAGCTCACCACGGAGCGGGTGGGGGGAGCAGTACTTC
TRBJ2-1,.,TRBD2,TRBV19,CASSICAGGCEQFF,TGTGCCAGTAGTATCTGTGCGGGGGGGTGTGAGCAGTTCTTC
TRBJ1-2,few,.,TRBV4-3,CASSQDREVYYGYTF,TGCGCCAGCAGCCAAGACCGGGAAGTTTACTATGGCTACACCTTC
TRBJ2-7,once,.,TRBV18,CASSPLESLSSYEQYF,TGTGCCAGCTCACCATTAGAATCTTTAAGCTCCTACGAGCAGTACTTC
TRBJ2-7,.,.,TRBV19,CASSMGLQSSYEQYF,TGTGCCAGTAGTATGGGACTCCAAAGCTCCTACGAGCAGTACTTC
TRBJ1-2,.,TRBD1,TRBV7-9,CASSHIQGALGYTF,TGTGCCAGCAGTCACATACAGGGGGCTCTTGGCTACACCTTC
TRBJ2-2,.,TRBD1,TRBV29-1,CSVKQGRWDTGELFF,TGCAGCGTCAAACAGGGGAGATGGGACACCGGGGAGCTGTTTTTT
TRBJ2-2,few,TRBD2,TRBV7-3,CASSFYAGTSGTGELFF,TGTGCCAGCAGCTTTTATGCGGGGACTAGCGGGACCGGGGAGCTGTTTTTT
TRBJ2-7,.,.,TRBV7-9,CASSRDYEQYF,TGTGCCAGCAGCCGAGACTACGAGCAGTACTTC